These 13 T cell receptor beta chains share one sample of origin, sequenced in a study of siplizumab effects on memory and regulatory T cells. The method was immunoSEQ multiplex PCR; TCRdb's version includes in-frame clones alone and lacks a portion of them. The sample includes some 62,000 clones, roughly 78% of them seen just once. Sequenced sample: memory CD4+ T cells sorted from blood. All receptors derive from a human donor in good health.

The chain uses TRBV4-3 and TRBJ2-2; D call uncertain. The CDR3 is 12 residues long. The V gene's germline CDR1 is LGHNA and CDR2 YSLEER. V was pared by 5 bases and J by 2 bases, with 3 bases between. CDR3: CASSGNTGELFF. The DNA of the CDR3 is TGCGCCAGCAGCGGTAACACCGGGGAGCTGTTTTTT.

The CDR3 loop is CASSQQFGGQNTGELFF. The CDR3 nucleotides are TGTGCCAGCAGCCAGCAGTTTGGGGGGCAGAACACCGGGGAGCTGTTTTTT. The J gene is TRBJ2-2, the V gene TRBV11-2, with D tentatively TRBD1 or TRBD2 (6 bases each). Trimming left V 5 bases short and J 1 base short, with 17 bases between. The CDR3 runs to 17 residues. Germline V gives CDR1 SGHAT, CDR2 FQNNGV.

The CDR3: CASSLGEIGRGTDTQYF. Here the CDR3 DNA reads TGCGCCAGCAGCTTGGGGGAGATCGGACGTGGCACAGATACGCAGTATTTT. V is TRBV5-1 and J is TRBJ2-3; a weak D match, TRBD2 (5 bases). The CDR3 sequence is 17 residues long. Trimming removed 0 bases from V and 1 base from J, with 15 bases in between. Germline CDR1 and CDR2: SGHRS and YFSETQ.

This clone was counted once. The chain joins TRBV9 to TRBJ2-1, with 11 bases lining up with TRBD1. This CDR3 is built from 16 residues. The J segment lost 7 bases and the V segment lost 0 bases, leaving 6 bases of the junction unmatched. Per the germline V gene, CDR1 is SGDLS and CDR2 is YYNGEE. CDR3 sequence: CASSVGWTGGGNEQFF. CDR3 nucleotides: TGTGCCAGCAGCGTAGGCTGGACAGGGGGCGGGAATGAGCAGTTCTTC.

The genes are TRBV12-5 and TRBJ1-2; D gene unclear. V was clipped by 1 base and J by 13 bases, with 19 bases between them. Germline V gene sequence: CDR1 LGHNT, CDR2 FRNRAP. This CDR3 spans 14 amino acids. This CDR3 reads CASGLDTGSTGVTF. Here the CDR3 DNA reads TGTGCTAGTGGTTTGGACACGGGGAGCACCGGGGTCACCTTC.

The V call is TRBV6-5, the J call TRBJ1-2, with D perhaps TRBD1 (5 bases). Germline CDR1 MNHEY, CDR2 SVGAGI. The CDR3 extends over 16 amino acids. Trimming stripped 3 bases from V and 8 bases from J, with 22 bases between. CDR3 coding DNA: TGTGCCAGCAGTTATAATTCAGATGGGAGGGGCAGAGGCTACACCTTC. Translation gives CASSYNSDGRGRGYTF.

The rearrangement uses TRBV6-6 and TRBJ1-1; D gene unclear. The CDR3 runs to 12 residues. V was cut by 6 bases and J by 6 bases, with 11 bases left in between. CDR1 and CDR2 (germline): MNHNY, SVGAGI (reference sequence). This CDR3 is CASRSLRAEAFF. DNA of the CDR3: TGTGCCAGCAGGTCACTAAGGGCTGAAGCTTTCTTT.

Only a few counts were recorded for this clone. The chain joins TRBV7-3 to TRBJ2-2; D ambiguous. CDR1 and CDR2 from the germline V gene are SGHTA and FQGTGA. Trimming shortened V by 2 bases and J by 0 bases, and 7 bases separated the two germline ends. The CDR3 has 15 amino acids. The CDR3 reads CASSLQAANTGELFF. The CDR3 coding sequence is TGTGCCAGCAGCTTACAGGCCGCGAACACCGGGGAGCTGTTTTTT.

The chain is built from TRBV5-8 and TRBJ2-4; 9 bases fit TRBD1. This CDR3 comprises 17 residues. Losses at the gene ends were 4 bases for V and 3 bases for J; bases not matched to a gene: 11. Germline V gene sequence: CDR1 SGHTS, CDR2 YDEGEE. The CDR3 is CASSQNRGQRDKNIQYF. As DNA, the CDR3 is TGTGCCAGCAGCCAAAACAGGGGGCAGAGGGACAAAAACATTCAGTACTTC.

The chain uses TRBV9 and TRBJ2-3; D unresolved. Trimming left V 0 bases short and J 2 bases short, with 7 bases between. Germline-derived CDR1 and CDR2 are SGDLS and YYNGEE. The CDR3 runs 14 residues. The CDR3 region has the DNA TGTGCCAGCAGCGTAGCTGCGGACACAGATACGCAGTATTTT. This gives the protein CASSVAADTDTQYF.

The J gene is TRBJ2-1, the V gene TRBV2, with 10 nucleotides matching TRBD2. With 2 bases clipped from V and 5 bases from J, the junction kept 6 bases outside the gene matches. This CDR3 has 16 amino acids. The germline CDR1 and CDR2 sequences are SNHLY and FYNNEI. CDR3 bases: TGTGCCAGCAGTGAACGGGTGGGACTAGCGAACAATGAGCAGTTCTTC. It encodes CASSERVGLANNEQFF.

The J gene is TRBJ1-5, the V gene TRBV5-6, with 7 bases identical to TRBD1. Per the germline V gene, CDR1 is SGHDT and CDR2 is YYEEEE. CDR3 length equals 14 residues. Trimming cost V 5 bases and J 4 bases; bases outside gene matches: 6. DNA for the CDR3: TGTGCCAGCAGTCCCTGGGACAGTAATCAGCCCCAGCATTTT. It specifies CASSPWDSNQPQHF.

This clone was counted a few times. The chain employs TRBV5-6 and TRBJ2-2; D might be TRBD2 (5 bases). The CDR3 extends over 15 amino acids. Trimming took off 0 bases at V and 2 bases at J, with 8 bases between the two ends. Germline CDR1 and CDR2: SGHDT and YYEEEE. The DNA for the CDR3 is TGTGCCAGCAGCTTGGCGGGGAGCAACACCGGGGAGCTGTTTTTT. Protein: CASSLAGSNTGELFF.